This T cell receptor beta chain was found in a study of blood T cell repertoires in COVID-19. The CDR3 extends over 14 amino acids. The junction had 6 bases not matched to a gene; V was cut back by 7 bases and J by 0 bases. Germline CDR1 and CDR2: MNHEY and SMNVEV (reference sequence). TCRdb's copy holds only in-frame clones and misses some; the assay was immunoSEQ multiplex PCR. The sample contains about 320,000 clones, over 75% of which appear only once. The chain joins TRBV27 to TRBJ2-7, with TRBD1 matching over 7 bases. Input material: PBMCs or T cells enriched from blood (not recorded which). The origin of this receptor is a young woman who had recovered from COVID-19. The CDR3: CASKPGQSSYEQYF. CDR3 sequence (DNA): TGTGCCAGCAAGCCGGGACAGTCCTCCTACGAGCAGTACTTC.